This T cell receptor beta chain comes out of a study of T cell responses to AZD1222 COVID-19 vaccine. General study points: Two AZD1222 doses significantly raised spike-specific TCR breadth and depth over controls.

Using immunoSEQ multiplex PCR, the repertoire was profiled, and TCRdb retains in-frame clones only, with some absent. This table has under 150,000 clones, approximately 90% appearing once. The CDR3 covers 15 residues. The V gene's germline CDR1 is MDHEN and CDR2 SYDVKM. V was clipped by 9 bases and J by 0 bases, with 16 bases between them. Note on this clone: Its antigen is unidentified.

This sequence was found in an adult who received the AZD1222 COVID-19 vaccine. This sample comprised peripheral blood, obtained 28 days after the second AZD1222 dose. This chain connects TRBV28 to TRBJ2-3; no definite D call. The CDR3 bases are TGTGCCAGTCTAAGGGAAATTTCTAGCACAGATACGCAGTATTTT. This sequence encodes CASLREISSTDTQYF. The full variable domain, rest sourced from reference TRBV28 and TRBJ2-3, is DVKVTQSSRYLVKRTGEKVFLECVQDMDHENMFWYRQDPGLGLRLIYFSYDVKMKEKGDIPEGYSVSREKKERFSLILESASTNQTSMYLCASLREISSTDTQYFGPGTRLTVL.